This paragraph covers one T cell receptor beta chain sequence. Its antigen remains unidentified. PCR amplification relied on 60 Vbeta primers (plus 13 Jbeta primers). The assay was immunoSEQ multiplex PCR, and TCRdb's table has in-frame clones only and misses some. This table has 140,000 to 150,000 clones, approximately 80% appearing once. The entry originates in a study of cytomegalovirus exposure and HLA in healthy donors. Broader study findings: Later analysis associated a missense DCLRE1C variant with TCR beta V- and J-gene trimming.

This CDR3 is 14 amino acids long. The J segment lost 1 base and the V segment lost 5 bases, leaving 4 bases of the junction unmatched. Germline assignment: CDR1 MNHEY and CDR2 SVGAGI. The sample was PBMCs. The TCR originated in a male donor in good health and CMV-seronegative. The chain links TRBV6-5 to TRBJ1-1; TRBD1 matches at 7 bases. The CDR3 DNA reads TGTGCCAGCAGTCGGACAGGAAGGAACACTGAAGCTTTCTTT. This gives the protein CASSRTGRNTEAFF.